What follows are 5 T cell receptor beta chains derived from one specimen sequenced in a study of blood T cell repertoires in COVID-19. Sequencing used immunoSEQ multiplex PCR; TCRdb keeps in-frame clones, though not all of them. This sample has roughly 320,000 clones, with around 90% found just once. Sequencing used peripheral blood. Source of these receptors: a woman in her fifties or sixties with COVID-19, enrolled during active disease.

This chain connects TRBV19 to TRBJ1-1, with no clear D. This CDR3 is 14 amino acids long. CDR1 and CDR2 from the germline V gene are LNHDA and SQIVND (reference sequence). The ends were cut back, 3 bases at V and 3 bases at J, with 11 bases in the middle. The CDR3 reads CASSIGGRDTEAFF. DNA of the CDR3: TGTGCCAGTAGTATTGGAGGGCGGGACACTGAAGCTTTCTTT.

The chain is built from TRBV5-5 and TRBJ2-1, with 10 positions matching TRBD2. V lost 4 bases, J lost 1 base, and 2 bases stayed unmatched. CDR1 is SGHKS and CDR2 is YYEKEE in the germline V gene (reference sequence). The CDR3 has 15 amino acids. CDR3 coding DNA: TGTGCCAGCAGCCGGACTAGCGGTTCCTACAATGAGCAGTTCTTC. It yields the protein CASSRTSGSYNEQFF.

V and J are TRBV7-3 and TRBJ2-7; the D gene is possibly TRBD2 (5 bases). V was pared by 1 base and J by 7 bases, with 14 bases between. Germline V gene lookup returns CDR1 SGHTA and CDR2 FQGTGA. The CDR3 consists of 14 residues. In DNA, the CDR3 is TGTGCCAGCAGCTTAAGGACTTCCCAAGGGGAGCAGTACTTC. It codes for CASSLRTSQGEQYF.

The V gene is TRBV9, the J gene TRBJ2-7; 8 nucleotides align to TRBD2. Germline V gene lookup returns CDR1 SGDLS and CDR2 YYNGEE. This CDR3 contains 13 residues. The J segment lost 3 bases and the V segment lost 5 bases, leaving 4 bases of the junction unmatched. The CDR3 region has the DNA TGTGCCAGCAGTCGGGAGGGTTTCTACGAGCAGTACTTC. Amino acid sequence: CASSREGFYEQYF.

The chain combines TRBV29-1 with TRBJ1-1; TRBD1 agrees at 7 bases. CDR1 and CDR2 (germline): SQVTM, ANQGSEA. This CDR3 has 14 residues. V gave up 4 bases and J gave up 0 bases; unmatched junction bases: 5. In DNA form, the CDR3 reads TGCAGCGTTGTGGACAGGTCCATGAACACTGAAGCTTTCTTT. Translated: CSVVDRSMNTEAFF.